This T cell receptor beta chain was sequenced for a study of blood T cell repertoires in COVID-19 (TCRdb year 2020). About the full investigation: Samples from collaborators originated in the United States, Italy and Spain and spanned both the acute and convalescent phases of COVID-19. The prospective study material was composed of cDNA or gDNA derived from T cells, B-cell-depleted T cells, or PBMCs. Subjects who had been exposed to COVID-19, were actively infected with it, or had recovered from it provided the deeply sampled blood TCRbeta repertoires that made up the dataset. The repertoires were made available in a free public database intended to serve as a resource for research on the immune response to SARS-CoV-2. The samples were drawn from the first 160 participants of the ongoing ImmuneRACE study and from roughly 1,300 subjects provided by 6 global collaborators. Nearly every sample came with metadata listing a de-identified subject ID, COVID-19 status, age in years and sex. HLA class I and class II types, where available, came from metadata supplied by the sample provider rather than from assay-based typing. Study-level results and caveats: Clinical and demographic metadata were provided uncurated, with the amount varying by source and participant.

The CDR3 has 11 amino acids, counting the end cysteine and phenylalanine. Solely the CDR3 DNA is kept, with 33 bases framed from the first base. Taken from the germline V gene, the CDR1 and CDR2 loops are SNHLY and FYNNEI. TCRbeta CDR3 regions were amplified from genomic DNA by means of the immunoSEQ Assay, a bias-controlled multiplex PCR. For the original study's pipeline: The number of nucleated cells in each sample was estimated by amplification of reference gene primers within the assay. Sequence reads were collapsed and filtered to measure the absolute abundance of every unique TCRbeta CDR3 rearrangement. For each sample, productive Simpson clonality was calculated as the square root of Simpson's diversity index across productive rearrangements. TCRdb mirrors the immuneACCESS table, restricted to in-frame sequences. Some clones are absent from its copies; in checked studies, under half trace to an unresolved V gene, and the reason for the others is unknown. The DNA gave D and trimming, while V, J and clone size come from that table. The sample data list 14,000 or so clones, and over 65% of these were observed just once. Of the sample, around 20% falls within the top ten clones.

This clone was counted a single time. Its antigen remains undetermined. The germline gene is not matched at one end of the junction; a read error may be the cause. Whole blood was collected in K2EDTA tubes by collaborating institutions according to the institutions' own protocols. Collaborator samples were shipped for TCRbeta analysis as frozen whole blood, isolated PBMCs, or DNA extracted from either sample type. This TCR was sampled from a boy aged 2 to 10 with active or convalescent COVID-19. Sequenced: peripheral blood. The receptor chain draws on TRBV2 and TRBJ1-1, with no reliable assignment of the D segment. For the CDR3, the sequence is CASSDGGTGIF. The DNA sequence is as follows: TGTGCCAGCAGTGACGGCGGAACGGGGATCTTT.